These 27 T cell receptor beta chains were sequenced from one sample in a study of CD8+ T cells in alopecia areata. Treatment of the sample: oral pan-JAK inhibitor, 5-10 mg twice daily. Investigators isolated RNA and reverse transcribed it into cDNA to act as the sequencing template. The table came from immunoSEQ multiplex PCR; TCRdb's copy has only in-frame clones and leaves some out. The sample holds over 35,000 clones, approximately 92% seen once. The sequencing used CD8+ T cells sorted from blood, collected at week 24, from a patient treated with tofacitinib. Receptor source: a human donor with alopecia areata.

This chain uses TRBV7-9 with TRBJ2-1, with D perhaps matching TRBD1 or TRBD2 (5 bases each). The CDR3 consists of 13 residues. CDR1 SEHNR and CDR2 FQNEAQ come from the germline V gene (reference sequence). Trimming left V 8 bases short and J 3 bases short, with 11 bases between. CDR3 region: CASWDLGYNEQFF. In DNA, the CDR3 is TGTGCCAGCTGGGACCTGGGCTACAATGAGCAGTTCTTC.

The genes are TRBV30 and TRBJ2-5; no firm D call. The DNA end favors TRBJ2-7, so the J call may be wrong. The CDR3 spans 13 residues. Germline CDR1 GTSNPN, CDR2 SVGIG (reference sequence). CDR3 DNA sequence: TGTGCCTGGAGTGTACTGGTGAGTTCCGAGCAGTACTTC. Translating gives CAWSVLVSSEQYF.

This clone was seen more than once but under ten times. The gene calls are TRBV6-1 and TRBJ2-7; D is uncertain. The CDR3 is 15 residues long. The V gene lost 1 base and the J gene lost 3 bases, with 13 bases spanning the gap. The V gene's germline CDR1 is MNHNS and CDR2 SASEGT. The CDR3 is CASSEVARSFYEQYF. CDR3 sequence (DNA): TGTGCCAGCAGTGAAGTGGCTAGAAGCTTCTACGAGCAGTACTTC.

The CDR3 is CSVESLPIRDRTVDTQYF. In DNA, the CDR3 is TGCAGCGTTGAAAGCCTGCCTATCCGGGACCGGACGGTAGATACGCAGTATTTT. J is TRBJ2-3 and V is TRBV29-1; D is tentatively TRBD1 or TRBD2 (5 bases each). Looked up from germline, CDR1 is SQVTM and CDR2 is ANQGSEA. V lost 2 bases to trimming and J lost 5 bases, with 26 bases between them. The CDR3 totals 18 residues.

This sequence joins TRBV10-3 and TRBJ2-7; TRBD2 agrees at 14 bases. Looked up from germline, CDR1 is ENHRY and CDR2 is SYGVKD. CDR3 length equals 16 residues. V dropped 4 bases and J dropped 3; count of bases not matched to a gene: 5. CDR3: CAISGLAGGPSYEQYF. CDR3 sequence (DNA): TGTGCCATCAGTGGACTAGCGGGGGGGCCGAGCTACGAGCAGTACTTC.

This clone was counted once. The chain is built from TRBV28 and TRBJ2-7, with D possibly TRBD1 on 7 matching bases. Trimming removed 3 bases at V and 2 bases at J, with 8 bases between. This CDR3 is 13 amino acids long. The germline V gene encodes CDR1 MDHEN and CDR2 SYDVKM. This chain's CDR3 is CASSFRGAYEQYF. CDR3 nucleotide sequence: TGTGCCAGCAGTTTCAGGGGGGCCTACGAGCAGTACTTC.

The chain is built from TRBV27 and TRBJ2-7; possible D gene TRBD1, 6 bases. V shed 7 bases and J shed 3 bases, with 22 bases lying between them. The CDR3 consists of 16 residues. Germline V gene lookup returns CDR1 MNHEY and CDR2 SMNVEV (reference sequence). The CDR3 region is CASKLKPTGPIYEQYF. For the CDR3, the DNA is TGTGCCAGCAAACTCAAACCGACAGGTCCGATCTACGAGCAGTACTTC.

This clone appeared once. The V call is TRBV10-3, the J call TRBJ2-7, with unresolved D. CDR3 size: 14 residues. With 0 bases removed from V and 3 bases from J, the gap between germline ends came to 9 bases. Germline CDR1 reads ENHRY; CDR2 reads SYGVKD. The CDR3 nucleotides read TGTGCCATCAGTGAGTCGCCGGGCCTCTACGAGCAGTACTTC. Translating gives CAISESPGLYEQYF.

Comments on this clone: The same CDR3 can be traced to other DNA sequences in this sample. The J gene is TRBJ2-1, the V gene TRBV27; D uncertain. V lost 3 bases to trimming and J lost 8 bases, with 11 bases between them. The CDR3 spans 13 residues. Germline assignment: CDR1 MNHEY and CDR2 SMNVEV (reference sequence). In DNA form, the CDR3 reads TGTGCCAGCAGTTTCGCAGTTGGTTATGAGCAGTTCTTC. Residues: CASSFAVGYEQFF.

The chain employs TRBV29-1 and TRBJ2-7; 9 positions agree with TRBD1. CDR1 and CDR2 (germline): SQVTM, ANQGSEA. Trimming took 5 bases from V and 3 from J; bases not matched to a gene: 2. There are 12 residues in the CDR3. Here the CDR3 reads CSVRTGDYEQYF. In nucleotides, the CDR3 is TGCAGCGTTAGGACAGGGGACTACGAGCAGTACTTC.

The chain carries TRBV7-2 and TRBJ2-7, with 10 nucleotides matching TRBD2. The V and J ends lost 2 bases and 1 base, in that order; junction bases with no gene match: 2. In germline, CDR1 is SGHTA, CDR2 FQGNSA. The CDR3 consists of 15 residues. The CDR3 DNA sequence: TGTGCCAGCAGCTTACTAGCGGGGGAATCCTACGAGCAGTACTTC. The encoded protein is CASSLLAGESYEQYF.

The rearrangement links TRBV11-2 to TRBJ2-2, with TRBD2 identical over 8 bases. There are 14 residues in the CDR3. Per germline, CDR1 SGHAT and CDR2 FQNNGV. V dropped 0 bases and J dropped 10; count of bases not matched to a gene: 4. CDR3 amino acids: CASSLEFSGTELFF. The CDR3 DNA follows: TGTGCCAGCAGCTTAGAATTTAGCGGGACGGAGCTGTTTTTT.

There are a few counts of this clone. The CDR3 region has the DNA TGTGCCAGCAGCTTGCCTTCCTACGAGCAGTACTTC. Its protein is CASSLPSYEQYF. This chain connects TRBV5-5 to TRBJ2-7; no clear D gene. The V gene's germline CDR1 is SGHKS and CDR2 YYEKEE (reference sequence). Trimming left V 1 base short and J 1 base short, with 3 bases between. This CDR3 spans 12 amino acids.

J is TRBJ1-5 and V is TRBV7-6; no clear D gene. Germline assignment: CDR1 SGHVS and CDR2 FNYEAQ. Trimming removed 1 base from V and 4 bases from J, with 20 bases in between. The CDR3 spans 18 residues. As DNA, the CDR3 is TGTGCCAGCAGCTTAGTTCGGGTTCTGGGGATTAGAAATCAGCCCCAGCATTTT. Its protein is CASSLVRVLGIRNQPQHF.

The CDR3 region has the DNA TGTGCCAGTAGGCTAGCGGGGGGTGATGAGCAGTTCTTC. Its protein is CASRLAGGDEQFF. The V gene is TRBV19, the J gene TRBJ2-1; 11 bases agree with TRBD2. This CDR3 is built from 13 residues. Trimming removed 6 bases from V and 8 bases from J; junction bases left unmatched: 3. The V gene's germline CDR1 is LNHDA and CDR2 SQIVND (reference sequence).

The J gene is TRBJ2-7, the V gene TRBV9; 10 bases are shared with TRBD1. The trim removed 3 bases at V and 5 bases at J, leaving 5 bases unmatched. The CDR3 runs to 14 residues. In germline, CDR1 is SGDLS, CDR2 YYNGEE. CDR3 coding DNA: TGTGCCAGCAGCGCCTCCGGGACAGGGGACGAGCAGTACTTC. Translation: CASSASGTGDEQYF.

The V gene is TRBV28, the J gene TRBJ2-2, with a weak D call TRBD1 (6 bases). The germline V and J ends were trimmed by 2 bases and 3 bases, with 10 bases remaining between them. This CDR3 region has 15 residues. Germline CDR1 reads MDHEN; CDR2 reads SYDVKM. The CDR3 region has the DNA TGTGCCAGCAGTTTAACACAGGGCTACACCGGGGAGCTGTTTTTT. This encodes CASSLTQGYTGELFF. The complete variable domain, with remaining parts taken from reference TRBV28 and TRBJ2-2, reads DVKVTQSSRYLVKRTGEKVFLECVQDMDHENMFWYRQDPGLGLRLIYFSYDVKMKEKGDIPEGYSVSREKKERFSLILESASTNQTSMYLCASSLTQGYTGELFFGEGSRLTVL.

This sequence joins TRBV11-2 and TRBJ2-5; the match to TRBD1 covers 9 bases. The CDR3 is 17 residues long. The J segment lost 0 bases and the V segment lost 2 bases, leaving 7 bases of the junction unmatched. In germline, CDR1 is SGHAT, CDR2 FQNNGV. Here the CDR3 reads CASSLQDRGVDQETQYF. The CDR3 DNA reads TGTGCCAGCAGCTTACAAGACAGGGGGGTCGACCAAGAGACCCAGTACTTC.

Comment on this clone: Other nucleotide sequences in the sample specify the same CDR3. The chain carries TRBV7-3 and TRBJ2-6, with 8 bases lining up with TRBD1. Trimming at V came to 1 base and at J to 0 bases, leaving 14 bases not matched to a gene. Per germline, CDR1 SGHTA and CDR2 FQGTGA. CDR3 size: 21 residues. DNA of the CDR3: TGTGCCAGCAGCTTAATGAGGGTTGGGGCAGGGGGCGACTCTGGGGCCAACGTCCTGACTTTC. Its translation: CASSLMRVGAGGDSGANVLTF. Looking up the rest from reference TRBV7-3 and TRBJ2-6 gives the full variable domain: GAGVSQTPSNKVTEKGKYVELRCDPISGHTALYWYRQSLGQGPEFLIYFQGTGAADDSGLPNDRFFAVRPEGSVSTLKIQRTERGDSAVYLCASSLMRVGAGGDSGANVLTFGAGSRLTVL.

The J gene is TRBJ2-7, the V gene TRBV7-9, with 10 bases fitting TRBD1. Germline V gene sequence: CDR1 SEHNR, CDR2 FQNEAQ (reference sequence). The CDR3 totals 13 residues. V shed 5 bases and J 6 bases; nucleotides not matched to a gene: 4. The CDR3 reads CASSPTGGSEQYF. CDR3 in DNA: TGTGCCAGCAGCCCGACAGGGGGCAGCGAGCAGTACTTC.

This clone was recorded once. The rearrangement joins TRBV4-2 to TRBJ1-4, with D maybe TRBD1 (6 bases). The V end was cut by 4 bases, the J end by 8 bases, with 17 bases between. The germline gives CDR1 LGHNA, CDR2 YNFKEQ. This CDR3 is 15 amino acids long. CDR3 nucleotides: TGTGCCAGCAGCCGACAGAACAGGGAAGAAGAAAAACTGTTTTTT. Translating gives CASSRQNREEEKLFF.

The CDR3 spells CASRNPPVETQYF. CDR3 nucleotide sequence: TGTGCCAGCAGAAACCCCCCCGTCGAGACCCAGTACTTC. This sequence joins TRBV28 and TRBJ2-5; no clear D gene. From germline, CDR1 is MDHEN and CDR2 SYDVKM. The V end lost 6 bases, the J end lost 5 bases, and 13 bases lay between the germline ends. CDR3 length: 13 residues.

CDR3 nucleotide sequence: TGTGCCAGCAGTTTCGGTGCAAACCCCTACGAGCAGTACTTC. Its protein is CASSFGANPYEQYF. The gene calls are TRBV28 and TRBJ2-7, with no clear D. The CDR3 length is 14 residues. Germline values: CDR1 MDHEN, CDR2 SYDVKM. Trimming shortened V by 3 bases and J by 2 bases, and 11 bases separated the two germline ends.

The chain links TRBV5-6 to TRBJ2-7; TRBD1 agrees at 9 bases. The CDR3 covers 15 residues. Trimming removed 0 bases from V and 5 bases from J; junction bases left unmatched: 6. The germline gives CDR1 SGHDT, CDR2 YYEEEE. CDR3 nucleotides: TGTGCCAGCAGCTTGGGTGGACAGGGGCGGCACGAGCAGTACTTC. It specifies CASSLGGQGRHEQYF.

V gene TRBV30 combines with J gene TRBJ2-2, with D possibly matching TRBD2 (6 bases). Germline values: CDR1 GTSNPN, CDR2 SVGIG (reference sequence). The V and J ends lost 1 base and 5 bases respectively, with 11 bases between them. The CDR3 contains 14 residues. CDR3 DNA: TGTGCCTGGAGTGAGGAAGGAGGGACCGGGGAGCTGTTTTTT. Its protein is CAWSEEGGTGELFF.

V gene TRBV11-1 combines with J gene TRBJ2-1; 15 nucleotides match TRBD2. The V segment lost 2 bases and the J segment 12 bases; nucleotides outside the gene matches: 5. The V gene's germline CDR1 is SGHAT and CDR2 FQDESV (reference sequence). This CDR3 has 15 residues. For the CDR3, the DNA is TGTGCCAGCAGCTTAAAGTCGGGACTAGCGGGGGGGCAGTTCTTC. Its protein is CASSLKSGLAGGQFF. Full variable domain (outside the CDR3, taken from reference TRBV11-1 and TRBJ2-1): EAEVAQSPRYKITEKSQAVAFWCDPISGHATLYWYRQILGQGPELLVQFQDESVVDDSQLPKDRFSAERLKGVDSTLKIQPAELGDSAMYLCASSLKSGLAGGQFFGPGTRLTVL.

The chain joins TRBV10-3 to TRBJ2-1, with 10 bases matching TRBD2. The J segment lost 4 bases and the V segment lost 0 bases, leaving 6 bases of the junction unmatched. This CDR3 is built from 17 residues. Germline CDR1 is ENHRY and CDR2 is SYGVKD. For the CDR3, the DNA is TGTGCCATCAGTGAGTCTATCGCACTAGCGGGATACAATGAGCAGTTCTTC. It codes for CAISESIALAGYNEQFF.